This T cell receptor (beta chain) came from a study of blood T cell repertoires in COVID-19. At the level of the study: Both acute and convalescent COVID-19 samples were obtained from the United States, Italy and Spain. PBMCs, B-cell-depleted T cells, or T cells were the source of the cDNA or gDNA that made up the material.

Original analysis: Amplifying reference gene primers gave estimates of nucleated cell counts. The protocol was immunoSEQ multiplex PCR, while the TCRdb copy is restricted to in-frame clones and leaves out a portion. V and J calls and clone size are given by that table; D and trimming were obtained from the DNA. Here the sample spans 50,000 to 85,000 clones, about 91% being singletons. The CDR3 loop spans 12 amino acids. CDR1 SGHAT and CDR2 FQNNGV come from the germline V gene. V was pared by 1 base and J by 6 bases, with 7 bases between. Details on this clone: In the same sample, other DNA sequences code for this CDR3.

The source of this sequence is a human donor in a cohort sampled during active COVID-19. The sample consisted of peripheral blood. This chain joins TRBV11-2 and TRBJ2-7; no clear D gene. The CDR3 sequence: CASSLGPGEQYF. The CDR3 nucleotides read TGTGCCAGCAGCTTAGGGCCGGGCGAGCAGTACTTC.